This TCR beta chain was sequenced for a study of blood T cell repertoires in COVID-19. Study context: Italy, Spain and the United States were the sources of the convalescent and acute COVID-19 samples. In each case, the material was cDNA or gDNA derived from T cells, B-cell-depleted T cells, or PBMCs.

Per the original data handling: Estimation of nucleated cell counts was performed using reference gene primer amplification. Some clones are missing from TCRdb's copy, which holds only in-frame ones; the method was immunoSEQ multiplex PCR. The D gene and trimming were derived from the DNA, and the V and J assignments and clone size from that table. The sample gives some 150,000 clones, more than 85% of which show up once; roughly 2.2% is in the top ten. The CDR3 runs to 14 residues. After removal of 2 bases from V and 6 bases from J, the junction contained 7 bases not matched to a gene. Germline CDR1 reads GTSNPN; CDR2 reads SVGIG (reference sequence).

V is TRBV30 and J is TRBJ1-5; 7 nucleotides agree with TRBD1. Material: peripheral blood. The receptor comes from a woman in her 70s with acute or convalescent COVID-19. This CDR3 is CAWSRGAGGQPQHF. The CDR3 coding sequence is TGTGCCTGGAGTCGAGGGGCAGGGGGTCAGCCCCAGCATTTT.